These T cell receptor beta chains were read from a single sample in a study of T cells after yellow fever vaccination. TCRdb fed the 5' RACE reads into MiXCR, producing one record per CDR3 protein. The sample consists of hundreds of thousands of distinct CDR3 sequences, 7% to 9% of them appearing once. The sample consisted of PBMCs, taken about 41 days after the first yellow fever vaccination. The receptors shown here come from a young man who received the YFV17D yellow fever vaccine. CDR3s include the opening cysteine and the closing phenylalanine or tryptophan. A D gene is named only where the DNA matches it firmly. Where a row states a size, it is once, few, many or the class of an expanded clone; other rows omit it.

V,D,J,size,CDR3,DNA
TRBV5-1,TRBD2,TRBJ2-3,many,CASSSRLSGGVTDTQYF,TGCGCCAGCAGCTCTCGACTTAGCGGGGGGGTTACAGATACGCAGTATTTT
TRBV20-1,NA,TRBJ1-3,NA,CSARNLLTGPRSGNTIYF,TGCAGTGCTAGAAACCTACTAACCGGGCCTAGATCTGGAAACACCATATATTTT
TRBV4-3,TRBD2,TRBJ2-1,NA,CASSQARTSLSYNEQFF,TGCGCCAGCAGCCAAGCGAGGACTAGCCTTTCCTACAATGAGCAGTTCTTC
TRBV7-2,NA,TRBJ2-3,many,CASSLVRDTQYF,TGTGCCAGCAGCTTAGTAAGGGATACGCAGTATTTT
TRBV18,TRBD2,TRBJ2-1,few,CASSALLAGIGNEQFF,TGTGCCAGCTCAGCCCTACTAGCGGGGATTGGCAATGAGCAGTTCTTC
TRBV20-1,NA,TRBJ2-6,NA,CSARGVYPGANVLTF,TGCAGTGCCCGAGGGGTGTATCCTGGGGCCAACGTCCTGACTTTC
TRBV12-5,NA,TRBJ2-7,NA,CASGLVLGYEQYF,TGTGCTAGTGGTTTGGTACTTGGGTACGAGCAGTACTTC
TRBV7-3,NA,TRBJ2-2,NA,CASSQTGSAGELFF,TGTGCCAGCAGCCAAACGGGGTCGGCCGGGGAGCTGTTTTTT
TRBV6-5,NA,TRBJ2-7,many,CASSYGRGPYEQYF,TGTGCCAGCAGTTACGGCAGGGGTCCCTACGAGCAGTACTTC
TRBV5-1,NA,TRBJ1-3,few,CASSDGRGSGNTIYF,TGCGCCAGCAGCGACGGACGGGGCTCTGGAAACACCATATATTTT
TRBV7-9,TRBD1,TRBJ1-4,NA,CASSLNLETGARKLFF,TGTGCCAGCAGCTTGAATCTGGAGACAGGGGCCAGAAAACTGTTTTTT